This record covers a single T cell receptor beta chain. The data stem from a study of blood T cell repertoires in COVID-19. The overall study: Specimens from acute and convalescent COVID-19 originated in the United States, Italy and Spain. T cells, B-cell-depleted T cells, or PBMCs supplied cDNA or gDNA.

Original analysis: How many nucleated cells were present was estimated from reference gene primer amplification. Generated by immunoSEQ multiplex PCR, the TCRdb table keeps only in-frame clones and is missing some. V, J and clone size reflect that table, while D and trimming were determined from the DNA. The table lists fewer than 85,000 clones, approximately 80% of them singletons. Germline V gene data show CDR1 as LNHDA and CDR2 as SQIVND (reference sequence). V lost 5 bases, J lost 2 bases, and 13 bases stayed unmatched. The CDR3 has 18 amino acids. This TCR derives from an elderly woman with active or convalescent COVID-19. The gene calls are TRBV19 and TRBJ2-7; 12 positions match TRBD2. Sequenced: peripheral blood. CDR3 region: CASSLRVLAGGPPYEQYF. The CDR3 DNA follows: TGTGCCAGTAGTCTTCGTGTACTAGCGGGAGGACCACCCTACGAGCAGTACTTC. Full variable domain (outside the CDR3, taken from reference TRBV19 and TRBJ2-7): DGGITQSPKYLFRKEGQNVTLSCEQNLNHDAMYWYRQDPGQGLRLIYYSQIVNDFQKGDIAEGYSVSREKKESFPLTVTSAQKNPTAFYLCASSLRVLAGGPPYEQYFGPGTRLTVT.